The sequence of this TCR beta chain was determined in a study of blood T cell repertoires in COVID-19. Study context: Sites across the United States, Italy and Spain contributed samples from acute and convalescent COVID-19. Sources were T cells, B-cell-depleted T cells, or PBMCs; the material itself was cDNA or gDNA.

V was trimmed by 2 bases and J by 1 base, leaving 18 bases between them. The germline CDR1 and CDR2 sequences are GTSNPN and SVGIG (reference sequence). This CDR3 is 16 amino acids long. Original handling: Reference gene primer amplification gave estimated nucleated cell counts. Measured with immunoSEQ multiplex PCR; TCRdb has only the in-frame clones, and not every one. V, J and clone size were drawn from that table, and D and trimming were deduced from the DNA. Of a few hundred thousand clones listed, around 83% were seen once; the top ten hold approximately 1.1%. This clonotype was sampled from a woman aged 45-59 years with acute or convalescent COVID-19. What was sequenced was peripheral blood. The chain recombines TRBV30 with TRBJ2-7; TRBD2 is a possible D gene (6 bases). DNA for the CDR3: TGTGCCTGGAGTCCCCCTTGGCGGGGCAATTCCTACGAGCAGTACGTC. It codes for CAWSPPWRGNSYEQYV.